Following are 26 T cell receptor beta chains from one sample sequenced in a study of T cell responses to AZD1222 COVID-19 vaccine. Produced via immunoSEQ multiplex PCR; TCRdb's table is partial and in-frame only. The sample gives roughly 120,000 clones, 88% of which show up once; roughly 4% is in the top ten. The starting material was peripheral blood, obtained on day 0 of AZD1222 vaccination. These receptor sequences come from an adult in good health.

A few counts support this clone. The chain is built from TRBV11-2 and TRBJ2-7, with 8 bases that match TRBD2. CDR1 is SGHAT and CDR2 is FQNNGV in the germline V gene. Germline trimming cut 4 bases from V and 2 bases from J; bases unmatched to any gene: 13. CDR3 length equals 17 residues. CDR3 protein: CASSSQPPGLGPYEQYF. In nucleotides, the CDR3 is TGTGCCAGCAGCTCCCAGCCACCGGGACTAGGACCCTACGAGCAGTACTTC.

V gene TRBV6-1 combines with J gene TRBJ1-2; no reliable D call. Germline-derived CDR1 and CDR2 are MNHNS and SASEGT. The V end was cut by 3 bases, the J end by 9 bases, with 14 bases between. The CDR3 has 13 amino acids. CDR3 nucleotides: TGTGCCAGCAGTGACGGTCAGTGGTTAAGCTACACCTTC. Its translation is CASSDGQWLSYTF.

In DNA form, the CDR3 reads TGCGCCAGCAGCCAAGATACGGGGGGAGGGACCCAGTACTTC. This encodes CASSQDTGGGTQYF. The chain couples TRBV4-1 to TRBJ2-5, with 7 bases fitting TRBD2. Per the germline V gene, CDR1 is MGHRA and CDR2 is YSYEKL. V trimming: 0 bases; J trimming: 7 bases; junction bases outside the gene matches: 5. CDR3 length: 14 amino acids.

The chain employs TRBV13 and TRBJ1-5, with 8 bases lining up with TRBD1. With 0 bases clipped from V and 6 bases from J, the junction kept 1 base outside the gene matches. CDR1 is PRHDT, CDR2 FYEKMQ, per germline (reference sequence). The CDR3 is made up of 14 amino acids. Here the CDR3 DNA reads TGTGCCAGCAGCTTAGGCAGGGGGCCTCAGCCCCAGCATTTT. It yields the protein CASSLGRGPQPQHF.

The CDR3 DNA reads TGTGCCAGCAGTCGTCGACCCATCCAAGAGACCCAGTACTTC. Translation: CASSRRPIQETQYF. V gene TRBV4-2 combines with J gene TRBJ2-5; D is unresolved. Germline assignment: CDR1 LGHNA and CDR2 YNFKEQ. V dropped 6 bases and J dropped 1 base, with 12 bases sitting between them. CDR3 length equals 14 residues.

The chain uses TRBV25-1 and TRBJ1-4; 7 nucleotides align to TRBD1. CDR1 and CDR2 from the germline V gene are MGHDK and SYGVNS. With V trimmed by 0 bases and J by 7 bases, 5 bases remained unmatched. This CDR3 comprises 15 residues. The CDR3 region has the DNA TGTGCCAGCAGTGAATATCGGGCAGGGGGTGAAAAACTGTTTTTT. This gives the protein CASSEYRAGGEKLFF.

This sequence joins TRBV11-3 and TRBJ1-2; TRBD1 matches 9 bases. The V and J ends lost 0 bases and 4 bases, in that order; junction bases with no gene match: 9. The CDR3 has 17 residues. Germline loops: CDR1 SGHNT, CDR2 YENEEA. The CDR3 sequence: CASSLDRTGAVSYGYTF. The CDR3 region has the DNA TGTGCCAGCAGCTTAGATCGGACAGGGGCAGTTTCCTATGGCTACACCTTC.

This clone appeared once. The chain recombines TRBV19 with TRBJ2-5; D might be TRBD2 (5 bases). The CDR3 is 14 residues long. Trimming removed 5 bases at V and 0 bases at J, with 10 bases between. Per germline, CDR1 LNHDA and CDR2 SQIVND (reference sequence). CDR3 in amino acids: CASSSGFNQETQYF. CDR3 nucleotide sequence: TGTGCCAGTAGTTCGGGATTTAACCAAGAGACCCAGTACTTC.

V usage is TRBV2 and J usage is TRBJ2-7; no clear D gene. Per the germline V gene, CDR1 is SNHLY and CDR2 is FYNNEI. V lost 6 bases, J lost 2 bases, and 11 bases lay in between. The CDR3 extends over 13 amino acids. The CDR3 loop reads CASSTTVTYEQYF. CDR3 DNA: TGTGCCAGCAGCACTACAGTCACCTACGAGCAGTACTTC.

V is TRBV6-5 and J is TRBJ2-5; TRBD1 agrees at 7 bases. Trimming removed 0 bases from V and 1 base from J; junction bases left unmatched: 2. CDR1 MNHEY and CDR2 SVGAGI come from the germline V gene. This CDR3 comprises 15 residues. The CDR3 spells CASSYSNRGQETQYF. CDR3 bases: TGTGCCAGCAGTTACTCGAACAGGGGCCAAGAGACCCAGTACTTC.

This clone was counted a few times. The chain's CDR3 is CASSIVFQETQYF. In nucleotides, the CDR3 is TGTGCCAGTAGTATTGTATTCCAAGAGACCCAGTACTTC. The chain is built from TRBV19 and TRBJ2-5; D is undetermined. Deletions cut 3 bases from V and 1 base from J, with 6 bases between. This CDR3 has 13 amino acids. Germline CDR1 reads LNHDA; CDR2 reads SQIVND (reference sequence). Filled out from reference TRBV19 and TRBJ2-5, the complete variable domain reads DGGITQSPKYLFRKEGQNVTLSCEQNLNHDAMYWYRQDPGQGLRLIYYSQIVNDFQKGDIAEGYSVSREKKESFPLTVTSAQKNPTAFYLCASSIVFQETQYFGPGTRLLVL.

The chain couples TRBV5-1 to TRBJ2-5; D not certain. The germline gives CDR1 SGHRS, CDR2 YFSETQ. CDR3 length: 13 amino acids. Trimming cost V 0 bases and J 9 bases, with 12 bases left between them. The CDR3 protein is CASSLGGSTSQYF. The CDR3 DNA reads TGCGCCAGCAGCTTGGGGGGTTCGACGTCCCAGTACTTC.

The rearrangement joins TRBV27 to TRBJ2-5; 11 bases agree with TRBD2. Per the germline V gene, CDR1 is MNHEY and CDR2 is SMNVEV (reference sequence). CDR3 length: 15 amino acids. V shed 6 bases, J shed 5 bases, and the junction held 8 bases outside the gene matches. CDR3 in amino acids: CASRRVTSGVETQYF. In DNA, the CDR3 is TGTGCCAGCAGAAGGGTGACTAGCGGGGTGGAGACCCAGTACTTC.

The V and J genes are TRBV28 and TRBJ2-5; D is ambiguous. This CDR3 has 12 residues. V shed 5 bases and J shed 5 bases, with 9 bases lying between them. Germline V gene data show CDR1 as MDHEN and CDR2 as SYDVKM. Written as DNA, the CDR3 is TGTGCCAGCAGTCCTTCGACGGAGACCCAGTACTTC. This encodes CASSPSTETQYF.

This chain joins TRBV19 and TRBJ2-3; D perhaps matches TRBD2 (5 bases). The germline V and J ends were trimmed by 1 base and 4 bases, with 9 bases remaining between them. This CDR3 is 14 amino acids long. Germline values: CDR1 LNHDA, CDR2 SQIVND (reference sequence). In DNA, the CDR3 is TGTGCCAGTAGTATAGCTAGCAGTTCAGATACGCAGTATTTT. This encodes CASSIASSSDTQYF.

The V gene is TRBV6-1, the J gene TRBJ1-1; D is uncertain. Germline loops: CDR1 MNHNS, CDR2 SASEGT. Trimming took 1 base from V and 6 from J, leaving 15 bases between them. CDR3 length equals 15 residues. CDR3 protein: CASSEVGGLGAEAFF. The CDR3 bases are TGTGCCAGCAGTGAAGTTGGAGGCCTTGGGGCTGAAGCTTTCTTT.

The genes are TRBV14 and TRBJ1-6, with 10 bases aligning to TRBD1. The germline gives CDR1 SGHDN, CDR2 FVKESK. The CDR3 totals 16 residues. Unmatched junction bases numbered 6, after V lost 0 bases and J lost 10 bases. This CDR3 is CASSQDGGQGISPLHF. The CDR3 DNA sequence: TGTGCCAGCAGCCAAGATGGGGGACAGGGGATCTCACCCCTCCACTTT.

The rearrangement links TRBV11-2 to TRBJ1-2; D gene ambiguous. CDR3 length equals 13 residues. Germline V gene sequence: CDR1 SGHAT, CDR2 FQNNGV. Trimming stripped 5 bases from V and 8 bases from J, with 15 bases between. The DNA for the CDR3 is TGTGCCAGCAGCCCCCCCCTGGGAAGGGGCTACACCTTC. This encodes CASSPPLGRGYTF.

This chain links TRBV19 with TRBJ2-2; D gene unclear. Germline assignment: CDR1 LNHDA and CDR2 SQIVND (reference sequence). The CDR3 covers 15 residues. V lost 2 bases and J lost 1, with 8 bases in between. The chain's CDR3 is CASSIKAGNTGELFF. The CDR3 DNA reads TGTGCCAGTAGTATAAAAGCAGGGAACACCGGGGAGCTGTTTTTT.

The chain is built from TRBV9 and TRBJ1-4; D is possibly TRBD1 (6 bases). This CDR3 is built from 15 residues. The germline V and J ends were trimmed by 4 bases and 0 bases, with 10 bases remaining between them. Germline V gene sequence: CDR1 SGDLS, CDR2 YYNGEE. CDR3: CASSNRAATNEKLFF. In nucleotides, the CDR3 is TGTGCCAGCAGCAACAGGGCTGCAACTAATGAAAAACTGTTTTTT.

The chain couples TRBV12-5 to TRBJ2-3, with D tentatively TRBD1 (6 bases). Germline V CDR1 and CDR2: LGHNT, FRNRAP. This CDR3 comprises 14 residues. Trimming cost V 4 bases and J 2 bases, with 10 bases left between them. The CDR3 DNA sequence: TGTGCTAGTGGTTCCGGACAGAACACAGATACGCAGTATTTT. Translation: CASGSGQNTDTQYF.

This chain uses TRBV29-1 with TRBJ1-2, with no clear D. Germline assignment: CDR1 SQVTM and CDR2 ANQGSEA. This CDR3 has 15 amino acids. Trimming removed 2 bases from V and 2 bases from J, with 15 bases in between. The CDR3 region is CSVENRYGSNYGYTF. Here the CDR3 DNA reads TGCAGCGTTGAAAACCGCTACGGTTCCAACTATGGCTACACCTTC.

This clone turned up a few times. This chain links TRBV7-6 with TRBJ2-7, with D perhaps assigned TRBD1 or TRBD2 (6 bases each). The V and J ends lost 5 bases and 6 bases respectively, with 17 bases between them. The CDR3 has 14 amino acids. CDR1 is SGHVS, CDR2 FNYEAQ, per germline. CDR3 nucleotides: TGTGCCAGCAGCGGGGGCACGGGGGCGCGCGAGCAGTACTTC. This translates into CASSGGTGAREQYF.

The sample holds one count of this clone. The chain has TRBV28 and TRBJ2-7, with TRBD1 as a possible D gene (6 bases). Germline CDR1 MDHEN, CDR2 SYDVKM. The CDR3 totals 15 residues. V was clipped by 2 bases and J by 7 bases, with 18 bases between them. The CDR3 coding sequence is TGTGCCAGCAGTTTAGAGAAGACAGGCCCTAGGGAGCAGTACTTC. Its protein product is CASSLEKTGPREQYF.

V usage is TRBV15 and J usage is TRBJ2-3; 13 nucleotides match TRBD2. Germline V lookup: CDR1 LNHNV, CDR2 YYDKDF (reference sequence). This CDR3 is 14 amino acids long. V dropped 11 bases and J dropped 6; count of bases not matched to a gene: 8. The DNA of the CDR3 is TGTGCCTCACGGGGACTAGCGGGATGGGATACGCAGTATTTT. Its protein product is CASRGLAGWDTQYF.

The V and J genes are TRBV4-1 and TRBJ1-2; 8 bases fit TRBD1. The V gene end was trimmed by 0 bases and the J gene end by 8 bases; junction bases not matched to a gene: 17. The CDR3 is 18 residues long. Germline CDR1 MGHRA, CDR2 YSYEKL. The CDR3 bases are TGCGCCAGCAGCCAAGATGCTTCCCGGGGGACAGGCCGCGGGGGCTACACCTTC. Its protein product is CASSQDASRGTGRGGYTF.